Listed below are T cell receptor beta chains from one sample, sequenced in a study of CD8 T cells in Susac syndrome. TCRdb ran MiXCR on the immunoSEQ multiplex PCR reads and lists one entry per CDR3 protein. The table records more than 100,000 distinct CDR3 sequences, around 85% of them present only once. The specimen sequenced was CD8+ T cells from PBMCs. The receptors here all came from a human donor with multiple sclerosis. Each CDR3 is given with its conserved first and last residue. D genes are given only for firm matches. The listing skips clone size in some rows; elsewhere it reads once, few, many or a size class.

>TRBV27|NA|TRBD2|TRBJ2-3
TGTGCCAGCAGTTTGGGGCCCCTTAGTGGGGGGGTCACAGATACGCAGTATTTT
CASSLGPLSGGVTDTQYF
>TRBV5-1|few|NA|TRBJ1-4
TGCGCCAGCAGCTTAGAAGTCGGTGAAAAACTGTTTTTT
CASSLEVGEKLFF
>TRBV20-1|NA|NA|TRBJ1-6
TGCAGTGCTCCTGACAGGATCAGCTCCTATAATTCACCCCTCCACTTT
CSAPDRISSYNSPLHF
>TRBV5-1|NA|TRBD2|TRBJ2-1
TGCGCCAGCAGCTTAAGCGGGGGGGACTACAATGAGCAGTTCTTC
CASSLSGGDYNEQFF
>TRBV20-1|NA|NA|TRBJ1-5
TGCAGTGCCCGGGACAGCAATCAGCCCCAGCATTTT
CSARDSNQPQHF
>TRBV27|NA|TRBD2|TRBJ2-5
TGTGCCAGCAGTTTATCGACTAGCGGGGGGGCCGGGGAGACCCAGTACTTC
CASSLSTSGGAGETQYF
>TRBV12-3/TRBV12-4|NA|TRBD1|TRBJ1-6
TGTGCCAGCAGTTTTCTCCCGACAGGGGATTCACCCCTCCACTTT
CASSFLPTGDSPLHF
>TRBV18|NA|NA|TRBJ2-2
TGTGCCAGCTCACCTATGGACGACACCGGGGAGCTGTTTTTT
CASSPMDDTGELFF
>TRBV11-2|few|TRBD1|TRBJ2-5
TGTGCCAGCAGCCCCCGGACAGGGCAAGAGACCCAGTACTTC
CASSPRTGQETQYF
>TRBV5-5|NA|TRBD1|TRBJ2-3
TGTGCCAGCAGCTCCCCGACAGGGGAGAATACAGATACGCAGTATTTT
CASSSPTGENTDTQYF
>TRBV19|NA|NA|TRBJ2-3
TGTGCCTGTAGTCCCTCGGGATGGGCTACGCAGTATTTT
CACSPSGWATQYF
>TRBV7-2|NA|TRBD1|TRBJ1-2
TGTGCCAGCAGCTTAGCCCCCGGGACAGGGGTTTACTATGGCTACACCTTC
CASSLAPGTGVYYGYTF
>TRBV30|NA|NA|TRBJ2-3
TGTGCCTGGAGTGGAGGCAAGGCGACAGATACGCAGTATTTT
CAWSGGKATDTQYF
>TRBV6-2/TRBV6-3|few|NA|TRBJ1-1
TGTGCCAGCACCAAACGGGGAGGGGAAGCTTTCTTT
CASTKRGGEAFF
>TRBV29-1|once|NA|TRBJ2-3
TGCAGCGTTGAAGATGGGCTAGCTTCCTTGCCAGATACGCAGTATTTT
CSVEDGLASLPDTQYF
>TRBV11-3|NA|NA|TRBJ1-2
TGTGCCAGCAGCTCCCGGGAGAATTATGGCTACACCTTC
CASSSRENYGYTF
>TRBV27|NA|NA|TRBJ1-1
TGTGCCAGCAGTCCGGGCAGGGCGAACACTGAAGCTTTCTTT
CASSPGRANTEAFF
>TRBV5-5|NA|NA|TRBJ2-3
TGTGCCAGCAGCCCCGGTGGGGTAATCACAGATACGCAGTATTTT
CASSPGGVITDTQYF
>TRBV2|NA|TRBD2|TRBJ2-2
TGTGCCAGCAGGTGGTGGAGCGGGGGGGCGAGGTTCGGGGAGCTGTTTTTT
CASRWWSGGARFGELFF
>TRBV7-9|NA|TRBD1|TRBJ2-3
TGTGCCAGCAGCTTAGTTGGGGGACAGGGAATGACAGATACGCAGTATTTT
CASSLVGGQGMTDTQYF
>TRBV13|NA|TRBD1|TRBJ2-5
TGTGCCAGCAGCCAGTTCGGGACAGGGGAGGAGACCCAGTACTTC
CASSQFGTGEETQYF
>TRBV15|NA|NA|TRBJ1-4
TGTGCCACCAGCGGACCCCTTTTTGAAAAACTGTTTTTT
CATSGPLFEKLFF
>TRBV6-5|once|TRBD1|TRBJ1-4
TGTGCCAGCACCGGGGCAGGGGGCACGAAACTGTTTTTT
CASTGAGGTKLFF
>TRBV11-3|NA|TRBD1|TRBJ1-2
TGTGCCAGCAGCTCCGGAACAGGGGACTATGGCTACACCTTC
CASSSGTGDYGYTF
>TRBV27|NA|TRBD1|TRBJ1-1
TGTGCCAGCAGTCTCCAGACAGGGGGGACGGCTTTCTTT
CASSLQTGGTAFF
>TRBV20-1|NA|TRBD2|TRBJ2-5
TGCAGTGCTAGTGGACTAGTTGGAGAGACCCAGTACTTC
CSASGLVGETQYF
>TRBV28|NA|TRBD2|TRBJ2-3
TGTGCCAGCAGCCGAAACAAACTAGCGGGGGGGCTACTGAGCACAGATACGCAGTATTTT
CASSRNKLAGGLLSTDTQYF